The entry below describes one T cell receptor beta chain. Its antigen is not known. This record belongs to a study of OX40 agonist ivuxolimab in advanced cancers. About the research overall: Partial responses were achieved by three patients: one hepatocellular carcinoma, two cutaneous melanoma.

J was trimmed by 5 bases and V by 4 bases; bases with no gene match: 7. The germline CDR1 and CDR2 sequences are SGHTA and FQGNSA. The length of the CDR3 is 15 residues. The protocol was immunoSEQ multiplex PCR, while the TCRdb copy is restricted to in-frame clones and leaves out a portion. The sample yields tens of thousands of clones, 80% to 90% seen once. Study outcomes and limitations: Antigen specificity was not determined for the expanded peripheral T cells. On average, a greater number of expanded clones characterised CD8+ T cells relative to CD4+.

This clonotype originated in an adult with an advanced solid tumor such as melanoma, head and neck, liver or kidney cancer. This sample comprised CD4+ or CD8+ T cells sorted from blood, obtained in a trial of the OX40 agonist ivuxolimab. The chain joins TRBV7-2 to TRBJ1-4; 7 bases map to TRBD1. The CDR3 nucleotides are TGTGCCAGCAGCTCACACAGGGGACCGAATGAAAAACTGTTTTTT. Amino acids: CASSSHRGPNEKLFF. The full variable domain, with the rest looked up from reference TRBV7-2 and TRBJ1-4, is GAGVSQSPSNKVTEKGKDVELRCDPISGHTALYWYRQSLGQGLEFLIYFQGNSAPDKSGLPSDRFSAERTGGSVSTLTIQRTQQEDSAVYLCASSSHRGPNEKLFFGSGTQLSVL.